The rows below give T cell receptor beta chains drawn from one sample of a study of regulatory T cells in long-lasting Graves disease. MiXCR, applied by TCRdb to the multiplex PCR reads, yields one record per CDR3 protein. The sample includes roughly 500,000 distinct CDR3 sequences, approximately 13% of them seen just once. The sample also formed part of further work on T cells in Graves' hyperthyroidism and ophthalmopathy.

Specimen: peripheral blood mononuclear cells (PBMCs), collected at new diagnosis, from a patient treated with antithyroid drugs. Receptors were obtained from a man aged 30-40 years with Graves disease. Both conserved end residues are part of each CDR3. Each record gives: V gene, D gene, clone size, J gene, CDR3 DNA, CDR3 protein. D genes are given only for firm matches. Some rows mark clone size as missing; the rest say once, few, many or name a class of expanded clone.

>TRBV29-1|NA|many|TRBJ1-1
TGCAGCGTCGGATCACAGAACACTGAAGCTTTCTTT
CSVGSQNTEAFF
>TRBV24-1|TRBD2|many|TRBJ2-1
TGTGCCACCAGTGACTTCGGGACTAGCGGATACAATGAGCAGTTCTTC
CATSDFGTSGYNEQFF
>TRBV6-4|TRBD2|NA|TRBJ2-3
TGTGCCAGCAGTGACTCTCGGCGGGAGGGCCCTTCAGATACGCAGTATTTT
CASSDSRREGPSDTQYF
>TRBV28|NA|many|TRBJ2-7
TGTGCCAGCAGTTTAATTAGAGCAGGGGACCTGTACGAGCAGTACTTC
CASSLIRAGDLYEQYF
>TRBV7-9|NA|few|TRBJ1-3
TGTGCCAGCAGCCCCTACGGAGGAACTGGAAACACCATATATTTT
CASSPYGGTGNTIYF
>TRBV12-3/TRBV12-4|NA|many|TRBJ1-2
TGTGCCAGCAGAAACCTGCAAGGAGATGGCTACACCTTC
CASRNLQGDGYTF
>TRBV12-3/TRBV12-4|NA|many|TRBJ2-2
TGTGCCAGCAAAGCGCCACGTTACACCGGGGAGCTGTTTTTT
CASKAPRYTGELFF
>TRBV13|TRBD2|many|TRBJ2-3
TGTGCCAGCTCTTTCTGGACTAGGAGCACAGATACGCAGTATTTT
CASSFWTRSTDTQYF
>TRBV30|NA|many|TRBJ1-3
TGTGCCTGGAGTAGGCCGGCCGTTTACTCTGGAAACACCATATATTTT
CAWSRPAVYSGNTIYF
>TRBV7-9|NA|few|TRBJ2-2
TGTGCCAGCAGGCAAGACTGGGCCGGCGGGGAGCTGTTTTTT
CASRQDWAGGELFF
>TRBV19|TRBD2|many|TRBJ2-4
TGTGCCAGTACGGGGGGAGAAAACATTCAGTACTTC
CASTGGENIQYF
>TRBV20-1|NA|many|TRBJ1-5
TGCAGTGCCCTTAGAGGAGGGGGTTATCAGCCCCAGCATTTT
CSALRGGGYQPQHF
>TRBV20-1|TRBD2|few|TRBJ2-5
TGCAGTGGGGGGGATCTTCAACTAGCGCCCAGGGAGACCCAGTACTTC
CSGGDLQLAPRETQYF
>TRBV7-8|NA|few|TRBJ2-2
TGTGCCAGCAGTACTAAATCACTGAACACCGGGGAGCTGTTTTTT
CASSTKSLNTGELFF
>TRBV6-5|TRBD2|NA|TRBJ2-7
TGTGCCAGCAGTTTCTTAGCGGGAGAGGATGACGAGCAGTACTTC
CASSFLAGEDDEQYF
>TRBV20-1|NA|few|TRBJ1-4
TGCAGTGCTAGCCAGGGTGGGAGTAATGAAAAACTGTTTTTT
CSASQGGSNEKLFF
>TRBV19|TRBD2|NA|TRBJ2-2
TGTGCCAGTAGTATTCTAGCGGTCTCCTTGGCCGGGGAGCTGTTTTTT
CASSILAVSLAGELFF
>TRBV4-1|NA|NA|TRBJ2-3
TGCGCCAGCAGCCAAGGCCGGCTGGGGCAGAAGGCAGATACGCAGTATTTT
CASSQGRLGQKADTQYF
>TRBV9|NA|NA|TRBJ2-3
TGTGCCAGCAGCGTAGTAGGCGGGGCAGATACGCAGTATTTT
CASSVVGGADTQYF
>TRBV10-3|NA|few|TRBJ2-3
TGTGCCATATCGGATGGGGGGCCCACACACAGAGATACGCAGTATTTT
CAISDGGPTHRDTQYF
>TRBV20-1|NA|many|TRBJ1-2
TGCAGTGCGGGGGGGCTAGACTATGGCTACACCTTC
CSAGGLDYGYTF
>TRBV2|NA|many|TRBJ2-7
TGTGCCAGCAGGGACGAGCCATACGAGCAGTACTTC
CASRDEPYEQYF
>TRBV5-4|NA|many|TRBJ2-7
TGTGCCAGCAGCTTGAAAGGGGCGGTTGAGCAGTACTTC
CASSLKGAVEQYF
>TRBV5-1|TRBD2|few|TRBJ2-7
TGCGCCAGCAGCTTTGCGACTAGCGGGACTTCCTACGAGCAGTACTTC
CASSFATSGTSYEQYF
>TRBV11-2|TRBD1|many|TRBJ2-7
TGTGCCAGCAGCTCTAGGACAGGGGGCTTTTACGAGCAGTACTTC
CASSSRTGGFYEQYF
>TRBV27|TRBD2|NA|TRBJ2-2
TGTGCCAGCAGTTTACAGGGGGGAACTAGCGGGAGTACCGGGGAGCTGTTTTTT
CASSLQGGTSGSTGELFF
>TRBV7-9|NA|few|TRBJ1-3
TGTGCCAGCACCACGAAGGTACGGGCGGCTGGAAACACCATATATTTT
CASTTKVRAAGNTIYF
>TRBV27|NA|many|TRBJ2-7
TGTGCCAGCAGTTTATCCTCCGCGATGATGTACGAGCAGTACTTC
CASSLSSAMMYEQYF
>TRBV4-1|NA|NA|TRBJ2-7
TGCGCCAGCAGCCAAGGGGAGAGGGTAGCGGAATCCTACGAGCAGTACTTC
CASSQGERVAESYEQYF